One and the same sample provided the 10 T cell receptor beta chains below, sequenced in a study of T cell changes during pregnancy in multiple sclerosis. The protocol was immunoSEQ multiplex PCR, while the TCRdb copy is restricted to in-frame clones and leaves out a portion. The repertoire holds 65,000 to 75,000 clones, with 80% to 95% as singletons. Here the sequenced sample was CD8+ T cells from peripheral blood mononuclear cells, taken in the third trimester of pregnancy. The receptors derive from a female donor in good health, enrolled as a control in a pregnancy study.

The V and J genes are TRBV10-3 and TRBJ2-6; 7 bases agree with TRBD1. Trimming at V came to 4 bases and at J to 0 bases, leaving 6 bases not matched to a gene. The germline gives CDR1 ENHRY, CDR2 SYGVKD. This CDR3 contains 17 residues. Written as DNA, the CDR3 is TGTGCCATCAGTGGGCAGGGGGACCGCTCTGGGGCCAACGTCCTGACTTTC. It translates to CAISGQGDRSGANVLTF.

This chain links TRBV9 with TRBJ2-5; TRBD2 might be the D (5 bases). The V gene lost 4 bases and the J gene lost 4 bases, with 20 bases spanning the gap. CDR3 length equals 16 residues. The germline V gene encodes CDR1 SGDLS and CDR2 YYNGEE. CDR3 nucleotide sequence: TGTGCCAGCAGCCATGGGCTTAGGGAGAGAGGAGAGACCCAGTACTTC. Its translation: CASSHGLRERGETQYF.

V usage is TRBV9 and J usage is TRBJ1-3; no firm D call. V lost 3 bases, J lost 4 bases, and 23 bases lay in between. Germline V gives CDR1 SGDLS, CDR2 YYNGEE. This CDR3 spans 18 amino acids. CDR3 amino acids: CASSGGPGSDVPGNTIYF. As DNA, the CDR3 is TGTGCCAGCAGCGGAGGCCCCGGGTCGGATGTACCAGGAAACACCATATATTTT.

CDR3 bases: TGTGCCAGCAGTTACTCCCTAGCGGGGGCCGATGAGCAGTTCTTC. Protein sequence: CASSYSLAGADEQFF. The chain joins TRBV6-6 to TRBJ2-1; 10 nucleotides align to TRBD2. Germline V gives CDR1 MNHNY, CDR2 SVGAGI (reference sequence). The CDR3 has 15 amino acids. The V and J ends lost 0 bases and 8 bases, in that order; junction bases with no gene match: 4.

The chain uses TRBV7-9 and TRBJ2-1; 12 positions match TRBD2. Germline CDR1 SEHNR, CDR2 FQNEAQ (reference sequence). The CDR3 is 15 amino acids. The V and J ends lost 4 bases and 9 bases, in that order; junction bases with no gene match: 7. CDR3 region: CASSSTSGGRGEQFF. CDR3 DNA sequence: TGTGCCAGCAGCTCTACTAGCGGGGGGCGGGGTGAGCAGTTCTTC.

A single count supports this clone. This specimen includes other DNA sequences encoding the same CDR3. This chain uses TRBV5-4 with TRBJ2-7; weak D call: TRBD1 (6 bases). The CDR3 runs to 13 residues. CDR1 is SGHNT and CDR2 is YYREEE in the germline V gene (reference sequence). V lost 0 bases and J lost 4, with 8 bases in between. The CDR3 DNA reads TGTGCCAGCAGCTTGGAACAGGGTTACGAGCAGTACTTC. Translating it yields CASSLEQGYEQYF.

The chain is built from TRBV5-6 and TRBJ1-3, with 7 bases aligning to TRBD1. The germline V gene has CDR1 SGHDT and CDR2 YYEEEE. V was pared by 4 bases and J by 1 base, with 2 bases of the junction left unmatched. This CDR3 has 14 amino acids. The CDR3 region is CASSPQGSGNTIYF. CDR3 sequence (DNA): TGTGCCAGCAGCCCACAGGGGTCTGGAAACACCATATATTTT.

The V and J genes are TRBV11-1 and TRBJ2-7; D unresolved. Germline V CDR1 and CDR2: SGHAT, FQDESV (reference sequence). V was shortened by 1 base and J by 6 bases, with 4 bases between the two germline ends. CDR3 length: 11 amino acids. CDR3 sequence (DNA): TGTGCCAGCAGCTTAGGTAGCGAGCAGTACTTC. The encoded protein is CASSLGSEQYF. Variable domain in full (rest from reference TRBV11-1 and TRBJ2-7): EAEVAQSPRYKITEKSQAVAFWCDPISGHATLYWYRQILGQGPELLVQFQDESVVDDSQLPKDRFSAERLKGVDSTLKIQPAELGDSAMYLCASSLGSEQYFGPGTRLTVT.

The V gene is TRBV7-2, the J gene TRBJ2-3; TRBD2 matches at 11 bases. Germline CDR1 and CDR2: SGHTA and FQGNSA. Trimming at V came to 5 bases and at J to 4 bases, leaving 8 bases not matched to a gene. The CDR3 is made up of 16 amino acids. The DNA for the CDR3 is TGTGCCAGCAGCCGTTGGAGTAGCGGGGGGGCAGATACGCAGTATTTT. This gives the protein CASSRWSSGGADTQYF.

The J gene is TRBJ1-2, the V gene TRBV2; D unclear. The CDR3 extends over 16 amino acids. The germline gives CDR1 SNHLY, CDR2 FYNNEI. The V and J ends lost 2 bases and 0 bases respectively, with 13 bases between them. The CDR3 sequence: CASSEWRQPSNYGYTF. CDR3 in DNA: TGTGCCAGCAGTGAATGGAGGCAGCCTTCTAACTATGGCTACACCTTC.